The 3 T cell receptor beta chains listed next were all sequenced from one sample in a study of T cell repertoires in chronic hepatitis B. Generated by immunoSEQ multiplex PCR, the TCRdb table keeps only in-frame clones and is missing some. The sample lists about 420 clones, more than 75% occurring once. Source material: total CD8+ T cells from PBMCs. Source of these receptors: a human donor with chronic hepatitis B virus infection.

The gene calls are TRBV29-1 and TRBJ1-1, with D possibly being TRBD1 (6 bases). CDR1 is SQVTM, CDR2 ANQGSEA, per germline. The CDR3 totals 16 residues. V was pared by 1 base and J by 0 bases, with 15 bases between. The DNA for the CDR3 is TGCAGCGTTGAAGCGCCGGGACAATCAGTGAACACTGAAGCTTTCTTT. Its translation: CSVEAPGQSVNTEAFF.

This clone was observed a handful of times. The V call is TRBV30, the J call TRBJ2-2; D may match TRBD1 or TRBD2 (5 bases each). CDR1 is GTSNPN and CDR2 is SVGIG in the germline V gene (reference sequence). Deletions cut 2 bases from V and 0 bases from J, with 10 bases between. CDR3 length: 15 amino acids. CDR3 region: CAWSRGTANTGELFF. As DNA, the CDR3 is TGTGCCTGGAGTAGAGGGACCGCGAACACCGGGGAGCTGTTTTTT. Using reference TRBV30 and TRBJ2-2 for the parts outside the CDR3, the full variable domain is SQTIHQWPATLVQPVGSPLSLECTVEGTSNPNLYWYRQAAGRGLQLLFYSVGIGQISSEVPQNLSASRPQDRQFILSSKKLLLSDSGFYLCAWSRGTANTGELFFGEGSRLTVL.

This chain uses TRBV4-1 with TRBJ1-2, with D perhaps TRBD1 (5 bases). From germline, CDR1 is MGHRA and CDR2 YSYEKL. Trimming took 0 bases from V and 4 from J, leaving 15 bases between them. CDR3 length: 16 amino acids. The CDR3 sequence is CASSQDEIRAIYGYTF. CDR3 DNA sequence: TGCGCCAGCAGCCAAGATGAGATCAGGGCAATCTATGGCTACACCTTC.